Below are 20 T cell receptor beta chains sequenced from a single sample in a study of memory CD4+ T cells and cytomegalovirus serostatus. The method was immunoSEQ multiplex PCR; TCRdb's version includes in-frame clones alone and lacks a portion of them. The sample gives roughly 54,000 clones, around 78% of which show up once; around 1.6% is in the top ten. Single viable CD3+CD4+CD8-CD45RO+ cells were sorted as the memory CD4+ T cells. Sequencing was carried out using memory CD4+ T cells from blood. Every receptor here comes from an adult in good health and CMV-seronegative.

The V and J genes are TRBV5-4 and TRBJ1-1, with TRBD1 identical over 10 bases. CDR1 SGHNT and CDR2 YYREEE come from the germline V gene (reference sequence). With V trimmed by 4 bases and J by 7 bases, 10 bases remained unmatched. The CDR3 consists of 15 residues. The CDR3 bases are TGTGCCAGCAGCGACACCGGGACAGGGGTTGTTGAAGCTTTCTTT. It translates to CASSDTGTGVVEAFF.

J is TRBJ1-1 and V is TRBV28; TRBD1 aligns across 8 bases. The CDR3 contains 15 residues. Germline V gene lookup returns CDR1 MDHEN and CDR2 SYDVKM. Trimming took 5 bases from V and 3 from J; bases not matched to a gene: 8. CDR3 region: CASSTNRGGDTEAFF. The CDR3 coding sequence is TGTGCCAGCAGTACGAACAGGGGGGGGGACACTGAAGCTTTCTTT.

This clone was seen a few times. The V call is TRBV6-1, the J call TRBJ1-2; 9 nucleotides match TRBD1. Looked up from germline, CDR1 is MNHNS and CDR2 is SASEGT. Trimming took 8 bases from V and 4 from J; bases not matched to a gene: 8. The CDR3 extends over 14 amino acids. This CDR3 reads CASLRDRVIYGYTF. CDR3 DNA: TGTGCCAGCCTCCGGGACAGGGTGATCTATGGCTACACCTTC.

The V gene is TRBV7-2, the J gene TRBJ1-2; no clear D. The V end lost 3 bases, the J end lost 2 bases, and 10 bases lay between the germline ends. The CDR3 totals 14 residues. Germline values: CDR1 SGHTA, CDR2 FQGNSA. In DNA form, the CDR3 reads TGTGCCAGCAGCTTTGGAAGAAGGAACTATGGCTACACCTTC. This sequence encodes CASSFGRRNYGYTF.

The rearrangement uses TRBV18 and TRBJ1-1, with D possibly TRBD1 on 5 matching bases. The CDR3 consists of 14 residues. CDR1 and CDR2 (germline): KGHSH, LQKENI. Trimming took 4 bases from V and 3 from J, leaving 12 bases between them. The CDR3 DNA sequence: TGTGCCAGCTCACTCGCAGGGTCCGACACTGAAGCTTTCTTT. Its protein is CASSLAGSDTEAFF.

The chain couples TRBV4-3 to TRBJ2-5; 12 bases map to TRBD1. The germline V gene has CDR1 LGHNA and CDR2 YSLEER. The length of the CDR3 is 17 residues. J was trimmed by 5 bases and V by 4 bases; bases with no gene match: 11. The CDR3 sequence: CASSRNTGTGGWETQYF. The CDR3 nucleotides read TGCGCCAGCAGCCGAAATACCGGGACAGGGGGCTGGGAGACCCAGTACTTC.

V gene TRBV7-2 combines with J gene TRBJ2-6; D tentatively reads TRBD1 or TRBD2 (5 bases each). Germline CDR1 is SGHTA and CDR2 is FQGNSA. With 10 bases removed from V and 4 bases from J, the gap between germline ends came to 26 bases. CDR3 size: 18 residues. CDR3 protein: CATGDLGRQPRGANVLTF. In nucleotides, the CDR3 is TGTGCCACCGGAGATCTGGGGAGACAGCCGCGGGGGGCCAACGTCCTGACTTTC.

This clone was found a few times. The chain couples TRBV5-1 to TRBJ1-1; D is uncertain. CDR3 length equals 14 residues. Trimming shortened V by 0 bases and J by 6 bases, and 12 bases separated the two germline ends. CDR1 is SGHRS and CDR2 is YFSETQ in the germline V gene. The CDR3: CASSLAATDSEAFF. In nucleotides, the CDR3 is TGCGCCAGCAGCTTGGCCGCGACGGACTCTGAAGCTTTCTTT.

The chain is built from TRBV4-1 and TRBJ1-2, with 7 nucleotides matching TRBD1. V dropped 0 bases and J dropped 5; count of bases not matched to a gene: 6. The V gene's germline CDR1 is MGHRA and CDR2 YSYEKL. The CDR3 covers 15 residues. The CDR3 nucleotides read TGCGCCAGCAGCCAAGATCGTGGGACAGCGTATGGCTACACCTTC. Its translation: CASSQDRGTAYGYTF.

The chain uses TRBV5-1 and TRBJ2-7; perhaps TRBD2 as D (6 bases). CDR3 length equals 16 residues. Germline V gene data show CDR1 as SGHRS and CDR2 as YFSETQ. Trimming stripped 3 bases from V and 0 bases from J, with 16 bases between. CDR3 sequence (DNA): TGCGCCAGCAGCTCCCAGGGTGGGGGGATCTCCTACGAGCAGTACTTC. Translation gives CASSSQGGGISYEQYF.

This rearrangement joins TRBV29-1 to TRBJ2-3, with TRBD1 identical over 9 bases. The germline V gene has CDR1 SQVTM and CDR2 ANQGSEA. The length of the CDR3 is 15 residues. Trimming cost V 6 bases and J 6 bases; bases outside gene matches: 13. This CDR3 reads CSVRGQGIPGDTQYF. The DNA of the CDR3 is TGCAGCGTGAGGGGACAGGGCATACCAGGGGATACGCAGTATTTT.

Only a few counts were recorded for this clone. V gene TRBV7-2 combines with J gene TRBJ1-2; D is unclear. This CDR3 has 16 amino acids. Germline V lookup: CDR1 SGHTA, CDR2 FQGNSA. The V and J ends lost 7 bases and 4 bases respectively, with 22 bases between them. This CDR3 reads CASTTRWGELSYGYTF. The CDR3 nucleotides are TGTGCCAGCACCACACGGTGGGGAGAGTTGAGCTATGGCTACACCTTC.

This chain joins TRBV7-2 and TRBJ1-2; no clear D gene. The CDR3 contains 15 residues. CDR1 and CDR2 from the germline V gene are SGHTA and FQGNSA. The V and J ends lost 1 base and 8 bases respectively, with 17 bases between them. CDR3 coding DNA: TGTGCCAGCAGCTTAGAGAAGGTTTCCTCGGGGGGCTACACCTTC. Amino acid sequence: CASSLEKVSSGGYTF.

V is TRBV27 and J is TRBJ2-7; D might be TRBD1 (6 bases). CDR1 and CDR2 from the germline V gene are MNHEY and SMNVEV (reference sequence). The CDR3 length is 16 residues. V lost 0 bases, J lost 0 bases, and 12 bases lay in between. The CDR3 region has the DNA TGTGCCAGCAGTTTATCCCCAGGGGCGGTCTCCTACGAGCAGTACTTC. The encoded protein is CASSLSPGAVSYEQYF.

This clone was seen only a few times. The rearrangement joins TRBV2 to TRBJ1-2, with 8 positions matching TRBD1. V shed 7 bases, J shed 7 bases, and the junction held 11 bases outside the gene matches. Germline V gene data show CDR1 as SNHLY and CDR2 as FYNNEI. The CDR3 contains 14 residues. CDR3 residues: CASTDVGQGSGYTF. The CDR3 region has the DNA TGTGCCAGCACCGACGTAGGACAGGGATCTGGCTACACCTTC.

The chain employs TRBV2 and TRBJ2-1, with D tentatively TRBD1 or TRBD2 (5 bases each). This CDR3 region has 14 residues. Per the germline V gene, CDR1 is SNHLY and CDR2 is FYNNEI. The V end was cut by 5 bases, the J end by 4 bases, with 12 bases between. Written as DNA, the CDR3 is TGTGCCAGCAGTTACGGGACGGGATACAATGAGCAGTTCTTC. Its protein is CASSYGTGYNEQFF.

The CDR3 sequence: CASSEFGGKPYNEQFF. The DNA of the CDR3 is TGTGCCAGCAGTGAGTTTGGAGGGAAGCCCTACAATGAGCAGTTCTTC. The chain uses TRBV2 and TRBJ2-1; D possibly corresponds to TRBD2 (6 bases). Germline lookup yields CDR1 SNHLY and CDR2 FYNNEI. The CDR3 totals 16 residues. Between the trimmed V and J ends, which lost 3 bases and 2 bases, there was a span of 14 bases.

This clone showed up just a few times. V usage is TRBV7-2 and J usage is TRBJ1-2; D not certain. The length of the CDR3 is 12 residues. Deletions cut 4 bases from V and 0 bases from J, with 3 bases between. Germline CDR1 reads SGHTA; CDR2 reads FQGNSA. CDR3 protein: CASSSTNYGYTF. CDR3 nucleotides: TGTGCCAGCAGCTCTACTAACTATGGCTACACCTTC.

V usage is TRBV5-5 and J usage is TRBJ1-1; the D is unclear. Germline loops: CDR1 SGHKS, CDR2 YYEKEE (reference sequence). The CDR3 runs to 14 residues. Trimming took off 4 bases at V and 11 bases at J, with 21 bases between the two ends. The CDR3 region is CASSRVLGTTEAFF. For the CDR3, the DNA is TGTGCCAGCAGCAGAGTATTGGGTACCACAGAGGCTTTCTTT.

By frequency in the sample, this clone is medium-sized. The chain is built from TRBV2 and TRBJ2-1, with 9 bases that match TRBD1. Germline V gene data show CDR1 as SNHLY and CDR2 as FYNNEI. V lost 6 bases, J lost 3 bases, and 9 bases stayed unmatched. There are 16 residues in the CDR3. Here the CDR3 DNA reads TGTGCCAGCAGGGCGGACAGGGGACGAAGCTACAATGAGCAGTTCTTC. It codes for CASRADRGRSYNEQFF.